This TCR beta chain is from a study of T cell responses to AZD1222 COVID-19 vaccine. As for the study in general: Some second doses came at about 4 weeks and others at about 12 weeks; these were pooled. Study findings and constraints: After the peak T cell response, and only then, were repertoires sampled.

The method was immunoSEQ multiplex PCR; TCRdb's version includes in-frame clones alone and lacks a portion of them. The sample has over 100,000 clones, 70% to 90% seen once. Germline-derived CDR1 and CDR2 are MGHRA and YSYEKL. Trimming took off 1 base at V and 6 bases at J, with 7 bases between the two ends. The CDR3 has 13 amino acids. A word on this clone: Its specificity is unknown.

The genes are TRBV4-1 and TRBJ1-5; D gene uncertain. Source: peripheral blood, taken on day 0 of AZD1222 vaccination. This TCR was recovered from an adult in good health. CDR3 protein: CASSQAHGQPQHF. CDR3 coding DNA: TGCGCCAGCAGCCAAGCCCACGGTCAGCCCCAGCATTTT.